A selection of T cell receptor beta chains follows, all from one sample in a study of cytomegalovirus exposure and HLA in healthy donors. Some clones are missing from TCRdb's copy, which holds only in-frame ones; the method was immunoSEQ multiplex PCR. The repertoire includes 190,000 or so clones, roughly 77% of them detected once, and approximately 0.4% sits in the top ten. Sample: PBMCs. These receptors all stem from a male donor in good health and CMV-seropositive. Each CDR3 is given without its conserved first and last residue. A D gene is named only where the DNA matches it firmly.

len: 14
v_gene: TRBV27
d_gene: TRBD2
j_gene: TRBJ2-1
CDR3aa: ASSSVAGVVNNEQF

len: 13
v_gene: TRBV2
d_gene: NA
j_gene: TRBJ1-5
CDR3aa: ASTYAGDSNQPQH

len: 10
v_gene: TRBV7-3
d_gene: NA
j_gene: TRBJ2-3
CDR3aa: ASSFSSDTQY

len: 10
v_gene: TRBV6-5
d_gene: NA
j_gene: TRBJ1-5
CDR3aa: ASGTGNQPQH

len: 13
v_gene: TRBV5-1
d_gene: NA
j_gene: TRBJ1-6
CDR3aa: ASSYVARVDSPLH

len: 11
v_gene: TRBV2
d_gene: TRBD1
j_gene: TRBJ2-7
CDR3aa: ASSRQGAYEQY

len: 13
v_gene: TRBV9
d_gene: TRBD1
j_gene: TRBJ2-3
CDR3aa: ASSPGGTSTDTQY

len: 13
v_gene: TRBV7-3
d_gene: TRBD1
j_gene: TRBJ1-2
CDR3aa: ASSLTGGSNYGYT

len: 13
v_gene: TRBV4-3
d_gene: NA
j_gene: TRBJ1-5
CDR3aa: ASSQVLSSNQPQH

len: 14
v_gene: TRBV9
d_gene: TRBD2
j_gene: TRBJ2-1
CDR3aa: ASSVGLAEGHNEQF

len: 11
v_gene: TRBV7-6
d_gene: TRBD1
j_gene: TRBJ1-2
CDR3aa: ASSPQGVDGYT

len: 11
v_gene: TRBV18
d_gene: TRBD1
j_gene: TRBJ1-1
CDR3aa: ASSAGTGGEAF

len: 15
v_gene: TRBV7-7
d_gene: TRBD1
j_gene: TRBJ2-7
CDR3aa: ASSRLPGQGFSYEQY

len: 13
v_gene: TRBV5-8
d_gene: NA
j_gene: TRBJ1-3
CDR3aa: ASSTLQGPGNTIY

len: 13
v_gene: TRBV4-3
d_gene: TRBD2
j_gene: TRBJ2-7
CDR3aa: ASSQAGGGSYEQY

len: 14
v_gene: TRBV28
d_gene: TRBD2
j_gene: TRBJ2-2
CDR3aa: ASSRPGLAGSGELF

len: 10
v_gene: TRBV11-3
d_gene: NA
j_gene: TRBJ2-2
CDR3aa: ASSPDSGELF

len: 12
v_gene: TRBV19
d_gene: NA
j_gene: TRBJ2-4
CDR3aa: ASSIRGGVNIQY

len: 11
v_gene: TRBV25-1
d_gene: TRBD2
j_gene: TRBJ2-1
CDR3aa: ASTSGSGNEQF

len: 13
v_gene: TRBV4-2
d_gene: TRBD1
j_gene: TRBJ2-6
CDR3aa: ASRPDRGGANVLT

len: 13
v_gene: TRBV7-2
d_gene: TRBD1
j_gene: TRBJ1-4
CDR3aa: ASSLSGTGNEKLF

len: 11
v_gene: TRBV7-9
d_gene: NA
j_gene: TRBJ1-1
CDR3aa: ASSLNSGTEAF

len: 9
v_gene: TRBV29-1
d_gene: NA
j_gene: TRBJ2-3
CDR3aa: SVDAGDTQY

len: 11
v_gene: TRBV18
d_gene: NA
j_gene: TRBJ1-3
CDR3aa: ASSPTDGNTIY

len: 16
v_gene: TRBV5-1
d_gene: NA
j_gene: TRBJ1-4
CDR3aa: ASSLQPSASATNEKLF

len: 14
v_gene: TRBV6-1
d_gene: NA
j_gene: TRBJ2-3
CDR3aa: ASSESGTKRTDTQY

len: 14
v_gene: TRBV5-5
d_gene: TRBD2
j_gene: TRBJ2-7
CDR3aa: ASSFGLAIKTYEQY

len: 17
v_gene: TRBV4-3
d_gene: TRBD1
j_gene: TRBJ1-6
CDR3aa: ASSRVPNRGISYNSPLH

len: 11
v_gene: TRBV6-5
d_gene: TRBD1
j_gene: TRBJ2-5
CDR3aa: ASSRGQRETQY

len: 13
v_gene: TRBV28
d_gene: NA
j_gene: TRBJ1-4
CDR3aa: ASNLAGISNEKLF

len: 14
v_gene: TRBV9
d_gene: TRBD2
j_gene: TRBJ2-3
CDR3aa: ASSGTSGRGTDTQY

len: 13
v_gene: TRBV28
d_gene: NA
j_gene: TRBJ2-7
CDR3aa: ASVDAGTQFYEQY

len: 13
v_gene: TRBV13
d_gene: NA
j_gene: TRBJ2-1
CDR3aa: ASSLGGSSYNEQF

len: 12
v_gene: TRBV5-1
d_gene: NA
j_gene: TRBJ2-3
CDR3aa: ASSPGQPTDTQY

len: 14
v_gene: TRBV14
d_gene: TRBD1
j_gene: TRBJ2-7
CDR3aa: ASSRFGGQGNEGQY

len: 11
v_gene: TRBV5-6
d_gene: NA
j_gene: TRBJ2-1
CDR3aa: ASSLDSPSEQF

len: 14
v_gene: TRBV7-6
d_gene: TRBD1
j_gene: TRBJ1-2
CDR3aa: ASSSQPKGQGYGYT

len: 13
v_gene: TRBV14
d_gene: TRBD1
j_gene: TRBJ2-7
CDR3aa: ASSLWTGSSYEQY

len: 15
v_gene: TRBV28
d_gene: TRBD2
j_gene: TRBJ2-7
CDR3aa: ASTSGTSGFLSYEQY

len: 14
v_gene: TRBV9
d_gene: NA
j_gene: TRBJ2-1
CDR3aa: ASSGGGVGGGNEQF

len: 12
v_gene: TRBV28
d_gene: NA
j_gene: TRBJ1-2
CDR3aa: ASDLTAGTSGYT

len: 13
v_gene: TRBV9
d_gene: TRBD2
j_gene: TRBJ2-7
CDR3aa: ASSVASGSYYEQY